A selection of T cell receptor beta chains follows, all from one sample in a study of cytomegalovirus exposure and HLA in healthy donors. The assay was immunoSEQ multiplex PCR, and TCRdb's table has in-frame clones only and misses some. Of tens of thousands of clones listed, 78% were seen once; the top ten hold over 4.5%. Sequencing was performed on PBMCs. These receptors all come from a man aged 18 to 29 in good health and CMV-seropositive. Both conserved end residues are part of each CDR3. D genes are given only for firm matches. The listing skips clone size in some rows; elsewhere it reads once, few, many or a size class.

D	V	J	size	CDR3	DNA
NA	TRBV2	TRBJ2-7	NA	CASRQQGNSYEQYF	TGTGCCAGCAGGCAACAGGGAAACTCCTACGAGCAGTACTTC
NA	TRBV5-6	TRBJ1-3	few	CASSSPSHFQRGAIYF	TGTGCCAGCAGTTCCCCTTCGCACTTCCAGCGAGGAGCCATATATTTT
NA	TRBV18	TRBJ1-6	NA	CASSPSGQPGSPLHF	TGTGCCAGCTCACCCTCCGGACAGCCTGGTTCACCCCTCCACTTT
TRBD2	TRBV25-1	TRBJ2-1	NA	CASSEPASGGEQFF	TGTGCCAGCAGTGAACCGGCTAGCGGGGGTGAGCAGTTCTTC
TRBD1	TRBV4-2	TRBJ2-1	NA	CASSQQDRERDEQFF	TGTGCCAGCAGCCAACAGGACAGGGAGAGAGATGAGCAGTTCTTC
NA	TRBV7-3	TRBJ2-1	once	CASSSRSGDEQFF	TGTGCCAGCAGCTCGAGATCGGGGGATGAGCAGTTCTTC
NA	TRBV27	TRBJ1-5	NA	CASSFQGTQPQHF	TGTGCCAGCAGTTTTCAGGGGACCCAGCCCCAGCATTTT
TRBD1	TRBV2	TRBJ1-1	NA	CASTQRGQGNTEAFF	TGTGCCAGCACTCAACGGGGACAGGGGAACACTGAAGCTTTCTTT
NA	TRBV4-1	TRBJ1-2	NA	CASSQDLYRRGNYGYTF	TGCGCCAGCAGCCAAGATCTATATCGACGGGGGAACTATGGCTACACCTTC
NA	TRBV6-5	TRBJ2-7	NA	CASSQVEGRPYEQYF	TGTGCCAGCAGTCAGGTCGAAGGGAGACCCTACGAGCAGTACTTC
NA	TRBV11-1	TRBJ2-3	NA	CASSFPTTVDTQYF	TGTGCCAGCAGCTTCCCCACGACAGTTGATACGCAGTATTTT